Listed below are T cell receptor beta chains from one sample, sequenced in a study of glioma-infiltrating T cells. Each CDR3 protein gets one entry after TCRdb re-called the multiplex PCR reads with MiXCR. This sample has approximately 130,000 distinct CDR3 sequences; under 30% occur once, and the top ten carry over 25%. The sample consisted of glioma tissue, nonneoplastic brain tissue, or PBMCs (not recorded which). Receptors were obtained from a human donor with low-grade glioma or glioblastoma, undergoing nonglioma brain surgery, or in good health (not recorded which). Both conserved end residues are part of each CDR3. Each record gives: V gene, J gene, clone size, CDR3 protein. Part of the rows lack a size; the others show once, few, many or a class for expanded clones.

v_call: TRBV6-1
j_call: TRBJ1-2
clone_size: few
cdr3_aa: CAITESPGGMDGYTF

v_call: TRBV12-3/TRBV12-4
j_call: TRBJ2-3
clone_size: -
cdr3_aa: CASSFGGAGDTQYF

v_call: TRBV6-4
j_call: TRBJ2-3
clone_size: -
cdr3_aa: CASSEVGFTDTQYF

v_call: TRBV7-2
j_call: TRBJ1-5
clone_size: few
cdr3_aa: CASSYRQTYSNQPQHF

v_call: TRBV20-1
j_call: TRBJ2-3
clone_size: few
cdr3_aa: CTRQGPGDTQYF

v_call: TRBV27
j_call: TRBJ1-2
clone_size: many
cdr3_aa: CASSRTGGGDYGYTF

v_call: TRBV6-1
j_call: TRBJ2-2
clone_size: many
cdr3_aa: CASIYRGRFMFF

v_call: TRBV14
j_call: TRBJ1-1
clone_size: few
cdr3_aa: CASSQDKGAEAFF

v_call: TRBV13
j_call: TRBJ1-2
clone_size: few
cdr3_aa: CASSLRSRDGYTF

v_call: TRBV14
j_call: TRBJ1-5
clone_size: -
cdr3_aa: CASSQEAGVNQPQHF

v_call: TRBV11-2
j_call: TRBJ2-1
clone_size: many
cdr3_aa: CASSLDPTSSNEQFF

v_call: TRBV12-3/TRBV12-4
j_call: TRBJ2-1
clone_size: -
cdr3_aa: CASRLQGPYNEQFF

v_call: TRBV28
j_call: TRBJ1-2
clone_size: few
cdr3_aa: CASTADNYGYTF

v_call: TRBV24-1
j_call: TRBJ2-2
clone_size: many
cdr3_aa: CATSETGNTGELFF

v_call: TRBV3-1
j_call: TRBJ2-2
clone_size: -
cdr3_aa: CASSRQGAGAGELFF

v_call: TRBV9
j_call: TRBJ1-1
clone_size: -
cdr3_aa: CASSGQTELNTEAFF

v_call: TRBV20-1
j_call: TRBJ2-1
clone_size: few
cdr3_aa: CSAGLAGAKQFF

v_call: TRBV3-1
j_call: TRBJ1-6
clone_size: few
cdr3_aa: CASSQDTRGSPLHF

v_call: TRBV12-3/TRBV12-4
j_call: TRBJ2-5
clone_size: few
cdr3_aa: CASSAGTQGETQYF

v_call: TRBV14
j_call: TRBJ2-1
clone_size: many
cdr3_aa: CASSQNRGIFF

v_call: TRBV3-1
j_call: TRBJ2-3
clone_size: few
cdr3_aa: CASSQTDSSTDTQYF

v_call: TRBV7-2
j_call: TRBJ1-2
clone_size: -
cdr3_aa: CASSFYGDRTGYTF

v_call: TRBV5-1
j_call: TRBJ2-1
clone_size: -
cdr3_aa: CASSFEPARAYNEQFF

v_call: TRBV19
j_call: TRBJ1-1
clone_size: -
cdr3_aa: CASRLGQDTLRNTEAFF

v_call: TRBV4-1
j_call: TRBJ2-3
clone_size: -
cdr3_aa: CASSQSYGPPADTQYF